Listed below are T cell receptor beta chains from one sample, sequenced in a study of T cell repertoires in cytomegalovirus infection. MiXCR, applied by TCRdb to the reads, yields one record per CDR3 protein. In the table there are hundreds of thousands of distinct CDR3 sequences, about a third of which are singletons. The sample was PBMCs. These receptors were collected from a human donor in good health (CMV status not recorded). Some clones in this sample may be carry-over from other donors' samples. The CDR3 runs from the conserved cysteine through the conserved F or W. Fields, in order: CDR3 protein, CDR3 DNA, D gene, clone size, J gene, V gene. The D gene is left open where the match is weak. Clone size is stated in some rows and not others, as once, few, many or a class when expanded.

CDR3aa: CASRVSGSFYEQYF; CDR3nt: TGTGCCAGCAGGGTTTCGGGATCCTTCTACGAGCAGTACTTC; d_gene: .; abundance: .; j_gene: TRBJ2-7; v_gene: TRBV28
CDR3aa: CASSVTRLSGAHVLTF; CDR3nt: TGTGCCAGCAGTGTGACACGTCTCTCTGGGGCCCACGTCCTGACTTTC; d_gene: .; abundance: once; j_gene: TRBJ2-6; v_gene: TRBV28
CDR3aa: CASSHGTSGTSYNEQFF; CDR3nt: TGTGCCAGCAGCCACGGGACTAGCGGGACCTCCTACAATGAGCAGTTCTTC; d_gene: TRBD2; abundance: few; j_gene: TRBJ2-1; v_gene: TRBV7-9
CDR3aa: CASSSQGTVPTHGYTF; CDR3nt: TGTGCCAGCAGCTCACAAGGGACAGTCCCTACTCATGGCTACACCTTC; d_gene: TRBD1; abundance: few; j_gene: TRBJ1-2; v_gene: TRBV11-2
CDR3aa: CASSFSGLGGANGLTF; CDR3nt: TGTGCCAGCAGTTTTTCCGGGCTCGGTGGGGCCAACGGCCTGACTTTC; d_gene: .; abundance: .; j_gene: TRBJ2-6; v_gene: TRBV28
CDR3aa: CASSYGRAGGNQPQHF; CDR3nt: TGTGCCAGCAGTTACGGGAGGGCCGGTGGCAATCAGCCCCAGCATTTT; d_gene: .; abundance: .; j_gene: TRBJ1-5; v_gene: TRBV6-2/TRBV6-3
CDR3aa: CAWSVPRDSRRSSPLHF; CDR3nt: TGTGCCTGGAGTGTACCTCGGGACAGTCGGCGGAGTTCACCCCTCCACTTT; d_gene: TRBD1; abundance: .; j_gene: TRBJ1-6; v_gene: TRBV30
CDR3aa: CSAWTGSNTEAFF; CDR3nt: TGCAGCGCCTGGACAGGGAGTAACACTGAAGCTTTCTTT; d_gene: TRBD1; abundance: .; j_gene: TRBJ1-1; v_gene: TRBV29-1
CDR3aa: CASSLGLAGGFGPGELFF; CDR3nt: TGTGCCAGCAGCTTGGGACTAGCGGGGGGATTTGGTCCCGGGGAGCTGTTTTTT; d_gene: TRBD2; abundance: once; j_gene: TRBJ2-2; v_gene: TRBV11-2
CDR3aa: CASDKDSRVKEQYF; CDR3nt: TGTGCCAGCGACAAGGACAGCAGGGTAAAAGAGCAGTACTTC; d_gene: .; abundance: few; j_gene: TRBJ2-7; v_gene: TRBV6-6
CDR3aa: CSAGQAGRLGSYNEQFF; CDR3nt: TGCAGTGCTGGACAGGCCGGGCGATTAGGGTCCTACAATGAGCAGTTCTTC; d_gene: TRBD1; abundance: .; j_gene: TRBJ2-1; v_gene: TRBV20-1
CDR3aa: CASSLLTHSGLASQETQYF; CDR3nt: TGTGCCAGCAGTTTATTAACCCACTCGGGACTAGCATCCCAAGAGACCCAGTACTTC; d_gene: TRBD2; abundance: .; j_gene: TRBJ2-5; v_gene: TRBV28
CDR3aa: CASTQDSGRLSYEQYF; CDR3nt: TGTGCCAGCACACAAGATAGCGGAAGACTCTCCTACGAGCAGTACTTC; d_gene: .; abundance: .; j_gene: TRBJ2-7; v_gene: TRBV6-1
CDR3aa: CANNGLQETQYF; CDR3nt: TGTGCCAACAACGGGCTCCAAGAGACCCAGTACTTC; d_gene: .; abundance: .; j_gene: TRBJ2-5; v_gene: TRBV2
CDR3aa: CATSPTRQGLGTEAFF; CDR3nt: TGTGCCACCAGCCCAACGAGACAGGGTCTCGGCACTGAAGCTTTCTTT; d_gene: TRBD1; abundance: .; j_gene: TRBJ1-1; v_gene: TRBV15
CDR3aa: CASSSHPRGRYNEQFF; CDR3nt: TGTGCCAGCAGCTCACACCCCAGGGGCCGATACAATGAGCAGTTCTTC; d_gene: .; abundance: .; j_gene: TRBJ2-1; v_gene: TRBV7-9
CDR3aa: CATSRELLTPPNSPLHF; CDR3nt: TGTGCCACCAGCAGAGAATTACTTACGCCACCAAATTCACCCCTCCACTTT; d_gene: .; abundance: .; j_gene: TRBJ1-6; v_gene: TRBV15
CDR3aa: CASSSRTGETWNSGNTIYF; CDR3nt: TGTGCCAGCAGCTCCAGGACAGGGGAGACATGGAACTCTGGAAACACCATATATTTT; d_gene: TRBD1; abundance: few; j_gene: TRBJ1-3; v_gene: TRBV7-2
CDR3aa: CASSPGQGGMAGYTF; CDR3nt: TGCGCCAGCAGCCCAGGACAGGGAGGAATGGCTGGCTACACCTTC; d_gene: TRBD1; abundance: few; j_gene: TRBJ1-2; v_gene: TRBV5-1
CDR3aa: CASSPTSRGETF; CDR3nt: TGTGCCAGCAGCCCAACCTCGCGAGGGGAAACCTTC; d_gene: .; abundance: .; j_gene: TRBJ1-2; v_gene: TRBV7-1
CDR3aa: CASSQVGPLTEAFF; CDR3nt: TGCGCCAGCAGCCAAGTAGGGCCCCTCACTGAAGCTTTCTTT; d_gene: .; abundance: .; j_gene: TRBJ1-1; v_gene: TRBV4-1
CDR3aa: CASSDTVSGQPQHF; CDR3nt: TGTGCCAGCAGTGATACGGTTAGCGGTCAGCCCCAGCATTTT; d_gene: .; abundance: .; j_gene: TRBJ1-5; v_gene: TRBV25-1
CDR3aa: CASSESSGQLGTDTQYF; CDR3nt: TGTGCCAGCAGTGAATCTTCGGGACAGCTGGGCACAGATACGCAGTATTTT; d_gene: TRBD1; abundance: .; j_gene: TRBJ2-3; v_gene: TRBV25-1
CDR3aa: CASSLRAGELFF; CDR3nt: TGTGCCAGTAGCCTGAGGGCCGGGGAGCTGTTTTTT; d_gene: .; abundance: many; j_gene: TRBJ2-2; v_gene: TRBV19